The 13 T cell receptor beta chains below were found in one sample sequenced in a study of blood T cells in healthy people across ages. It was with a sample-barcoded 5' primer and a J-beta primer mix that a second PCR of about 7 to 12 cycles was run. TCRdb analysed the 5' RACE reads with MiXCR anew, one entry per CDR3 protein. This sample has just under 900,000 distinct CDR3 sequences, with around 28% found just once. Specimen: blood. The receptors stem from an elderly woman in good health.

This clonotype came up a few times. The chain combines TRBV7-2 with TRBJ2-3, with 9 bases that match TRBD2. There are 17 residues in the CDR3. The V and J ends lost 3 bases and 11 bases, in that order; junction bases with no gene match: 18. Germline V gives CDR1 SGHTA, CDR2 FQGNSA. CDR3 region: CASSFQNSGGRHVEQYF. CDR3 in DNA: TGTGCCAGCAGCTTCCAGAACAGCGGGGGGCGGCACGTAGAGCAGTATTTT. The full variable domain, in which reference TRBV7-2 and TRBJ2-3 provide the parts outside the CDR3, is GAGVSQSPSNKVTEKGKDVELRCDPISGHTALYWYRQSLGQGLEFLIYFQGNSAPDKSGLPSDRFSAERTGGSVSTLTIQRTQQEDSAVYLCASSFQNSGGRHVEQYFGPGTRLTVL.

This clonotype came up many times. Being one base from a much bigger clone, this may be a read error. This chain connects TRBV12-3 or TRBV12-4 to TRBJ1-1, with TRBD1 matching 8 bases. CDR3 length: 14 amino acids. Germline trimming cut 6 bases from V and 1 base from J; bases unmatched to any gene: 4. The CDR3 loop is CASSRQGRNTEAFF. The CDR3 DNA follows: TGTGCCAGCAGCCGACAGGGGAGGAACACTGAAGCTTTCTTT.

The chain joins TRBV7-2 to TRBJ2-7; D uncertain. Germline loops: CDR1 SGHTA, CDR2 FQGNSA. The CDR3 totals 12 residues. The V and J ends lost 1 base and 10 bases respectively, with 11 bases between them. This chain's CDR3 is CASSLEGFDQYF. In nucleotides, the CDR3 is TGTGCCAGCAGCTTAGAAGGCTTTGACCAGTACTTC.

Ten or more counts support this clonotype. J is TRBJ1-2 and V is TRBV5-1; D might be TRBD1 (5 bases). From germline, CDR1 is SGHRS and CDR2 YFSETQ. V lost 2 bases and J lost 7, with 15 bases in between. The CDR3 runs to 14 residues. The CDR3 DNA is TGCGCCAGCAGCTTTGTTCCAGGGATGAGTGGCTACACCTTC. This gives the protein CASSFVPGMSGYTF.

The table lists this clonotype with a few counts. The V call is TRBV7-9, the J call TRBJ2-1, with TRBD2 identical over 15 bases. The CDR3 extends over 19 amino acids. V lost 5 bases and J lost 0; bases outside the gene matches: 8. Per the germline V gene, CDR1 is SEHNR and CDR2 is FQNEAQ (reference sequence). The DNA for the CDR3 is TGTGCCAGCAGCCCGGGACTAGCGGGGGGTCATAGCTCCTACAATGAGCAGTTCTTC. Amino acid sequence: CASSPGLAGGHSSYNEQFF.

The table lists this clonotype with a few counts. CDR3 amino acids: CASSSPGQPSYGYTF. The CDR3 coding sequence is TGTGCCAGCAGTTCACCGGGACAGCCTAGCTATGGCTACACCTTC. The chain uses TRBV6-5 and TRBJ1-2, with TRBD1 identical over 7 bases. This CDR3 spans 15 amino acids. Germline trimming cut 4 bases from V and 4 bases from J; bases unmatched to any gene: 9. In germline, CDR1 is MNHEY, CDR2 SVGAGI.

This clonotype was picked up a small number of times. Possible read error: a much larger clone is one base away. This sequence joins TRBV20-1 and TRBJ1-1, with no clear D. Germline CDR1 DFQATT, CDR2 SNEGSKA (reference sequence). This CDR3 spans 13 amino acids. The DNA of the CDR3 is TGCAGTGGGGTCGAGGGCTACGACACTGAAGTTTTCTTT. As protein: CSGVEGYDTEVFF.

This clonotype was seen a few times. The V call is TRBV25-1, the J call TRBJ1-1; possible D gene TRBD1, 5 bases. CDR1 and CDR2 from the germline V gene are MGHDK and SYGVNS. The V and J ends lost 6 bases and 0 bases respectively, with 14 bases between them. There are 15 residues in the CDR3. The CDR3 DNA reads as TGTGCCAGCAGGGAGACAGTGGTATTGAACACTGAAGCTTTCTTT. It translates to CASRETVVLNTEAFF.

This clonotype was seen at least ten times. The chain combines TRBV20-1 with TRBJ2-7; D might be TRBD1 or TRBD2, each matching 5 bases. This CDR3 comprises 18 residues. Per the germline V gene, CDR1 is DFQATT and CDR2 is SNEGSKA (reference sequence). Trimming removed 0 bases at V and 1 base at J, with 22 bases between. The CDR3 DNA reads as TGCAGTGCTAGAGATAAGACGTCCCAGGGACGATCATCCTACGAGCAGTACTTC. The encoded protein is CSARDKTSQGRSSYEQYF.

This clonotype was detected many times. The chain uses TRBV20-1 and TRBJ2-1; 12 nucleotides match TRBD2. This CDR3 region has 15 residues. Germline CDR1 is DFQATT and CDR2 is SNEGSKA (reference sequence). V shed 1 base, J shed 8 bases, and the junction held 6 bases outside the gene matches. The chain's CDR3 is CSARVLAGGVYEQFF. CDR3 bases: TGCAGTGCTAGAGTACTAGCGGGGGGCGTGTATGAGCAGTTCTTC.

This clonotype was counted between two and nine times. Germline is not matched at one junction end, which may reflect a read error. The chain couples TRBV6-1 to TRBJ1-6; D uncertain. In germline, CDR1 is MNHNS, CDR2 SASEGT. This CDR3 region has 13 residues. Here the CDR3 reads CASRIAQYSPPHF. The CDR3 nucleotides are TGTGCCAGTAGAATAGCACAGTATTCACCCCCCCACTTT.

This clonotype was seen a few times. This chain uses TRBV3-1 with TRBJ1-2; D perhaps matches TRBD1 (6 bases). This CDR3 contains 16 residues. The V and J ends lost 3 bases and 2 bases respectively, with 16 bases between them. Germline V gene sequence: CDR1 LGHDT, CDR2 YNNKEL (reference sequence). Here the CDR3 DNA reads TGTGCCAGCAGCCATGGACAGTTAGGGGGGAACTATGGCTACACCTTC. This encodes CASSHGQLGGNYGYTF.

The chain has TRBV20-1 and TRBJ1-6; 8 nucleotides match TRBD1. The CDR3 has 15 residues. CDR1 is DFQATT and CDR2 is SNEGSKA in the germline V gene (reference sequence). This chain's CDR3 is CTARQGSSYNSPLHF. The CDR3 nucleotides are TGCACCGCTCGACAGGGGTCTTCTTATAATTCACCCCTCCACTTT.